Listed below are T cell receptor beta chains from one sample, sequenced in a study of immune evolution from preneoplasia to lung adenocarcinoma. The table came from immunoSEQ multiplex PCR; TCRdb's copy has only in-frame clones and leaves some out. Of about 4,800 clones listed, more than 70% are singletons. The specimen was FFPE lung adenocarcinoma in situ tissue. The receptors here all came from a person aged 65 to 79 with lung adenocarcinoma. The CDR3 runs from the conserved cysteine through the conserved F or W. Fields, in order: CDR3 length, clone size, D gene, J gene, V gene, CDR3 protein, CDR3 DNA. The D gene is left open where the match is weak. Not all rows give a size; the values are once, few, many and, for expanded clones, a class.

15 once TRBD1 TRBJ1-2 TRBV27 CASSSGQGRGYGYTF TGTGCCAGCAGTTCCGGACAGGGGCGGGGGTATGGCTACACCTTC
15 NA NA TRBJ2-2 TRBV5-1 CASSPTGIYTGELFF TGCGCCAGCAGCCCCACAGGGATTTACACCGGGGAGCTGTTTTTT
15 NA TRBD1 TRBJ2-2 TRBV18 CASSAGQGKTGELFF TGTGCCAGCTCAGCGGGACAGGGGAAAACCGGGGAGCTGTTTTTT
14 NA NA TRBJ2-7 TRBV19 CASSIVGHVYEQYF TGTGCCAGTAGTATAGTTGGACACGTATACGAGCAGTACTTC
13 NA NA TRBJ2-2 TRBV29-1 CSVALTSTGELFF TGCAGCGTTGCCCTGACCAGCACCGGGGAGCTGTTTTTT
15 NA NA TRBJ2-1 TRBV7-6 CASSSDPEGYNEQFF TGTGCCAGCAGCTCCGACCCTGAGGGTTACAATGAGCAGTTCTTC
13 NA NA TRBJ1-2 TRBV5-1 CASSLGENYGYTF TGCGCCAGCAGCTTGGGCGAGAACTATGGCTACACCTTC
14 NA NA TRBJ2-7 TRBV4-1 CASSQVVSNYEQYF TGCGCCAGCAGCCAAGTCGTCTCCAACTACGAGCAGTACTTC
17 NA TRBD2 TRBJ2-7 TRBV12-5 CASGKTGTSGTNYEQYF TGTGCTAGTGGCAAAACCGGGACTAGCGGGACGAACTACGAGCAGTACTTC
14 NA NA TRBJ2-7 TRBV27 CASSLYMTRGEQYF TGTGCCAGCAGTTTATACATGACTAGAGGCGAGCAGTACTTC
17 NA NA TRBJ2-1 TRBV7-2 CASSPRDFPSSYNEQFF TGTGCCAGCAGCCCGAGGGACTTTCCGAGCTCCTACAATGAGCAGTTCTTC
16 NA NA TRBJ2-1 TRBV29-1 CSVEEGSAAYYNEQFF TGCAGCGTTGAAGAGGGTTCGGCCGCGTACTACAATGAGCAGTTCTTC
11 once NA TRBJ2-7 TRBV28 CASTSNYEQYF TGTGCCAGCACCTCCAACTACGAGCAGTACTTC
14 NA TRBD2 TRBJ2-1 TRBV25-1 CASMSGRAVNEQFF TGTGCCAGCATGAGCGGGAGGGCCGTAAATGAGCAGTTCTTC
11 NA NA TRBJ1-1 TRBV28 CASSLSTEAFF TGTGCCAGCAGTTTAAGTACTGAAGCTTTCTTT
13 once NA TRBJ1-2 TRBV28 CASGAFSTDGYTF TGTGCCAGCGGGGCATTTTCAACCGATGGCTACACCTTC
16 NA TRBD2 TRBJ2-1 TRBV28 CASRGRRLAGGDEQFF TGTGCCAGCCGAGGGAGGAGACTAGCGGGAGGGGATGAGCAGTTCTTC
14 NA TRBD1 TRBJ1-2 TRBV28 CASTSPGQIYGYTF TGTGCCAGCACCTCTCCGGGACAGATTTATGGCTACACCTTC
13 NA NA TRBJ2-2 TRBV9 CASSVDLTGELFF TGTGCCAGCAGCGTAGATCTCACCGGGGAGCTGTTTTTT
13 few NA TRBJ2-7 TRBV6-5 CASSYRGRYEQYF TGTGCCAGCAGTTACAGGGGTCGGTACGAGCAGTACTTC
17 once TRBD1 TRBJ1-4 TRBV4-1 CASSQDRDRGTVEKLFF TGCGCCAGCAGCCAAGACCGGGACAGGGGGACGGTTGAAAAACTGTTTTTT
15 NA NA TRBJ1-2 TRBV27 CASTLDLKIGYGYTF TGTGCCAGCACCCTAGATCTAAAGATTGGCTATGGCTACACCTTC
13 NA NA TRBJ1-4 TRBV5-1 CASSLGVGEKLFF TGCGCCAGCAGCTTGGGGGTGGGTGAAAAACTGTTTTTT
13 few NA TRBJ1-2 TRBV19 CASSIWAGYGYTF TGTGCCAGTAGTATATGGGCAGGCTATGGCTACACCTTC
16 once NA TRBJ1-1 TRBV4-1 CASSQGGPLVGTEAFF TGCGCCAGCAGCCAAGGGGGGCCCCTCGTGGGCACTGAAGCTTTCTTT
16 once NA TRBJ2-1 TRBV19 CASSRALVFTDNEQFF TGTGCCAGTAGTCGGGCCCTAGTTTTTACGGACAATGAGCAGTTCTTC
11 NA NA TRBJ1-2 TRBV30 CAAERGYGYTF TGTGCCGCAGAACGGGGGTATGGCTACACCTTC
14 NA NA TRBJ2-7 TRBV5-1 CASSLGRGLDEQYF TGCGCCAGCAGCTTGGGGCGGGGGCTTGACGAGCAGTACTTC
16 NA NA TRBJ1-2 TRBV19 CASNRGGLTANYGYTF TGTGCCAGTAATCGGGGGGGGCTCACTGCTAACTATGGCTACACCTTC
14 NA TRBD2 TRBJ2-5 TRBV9 CASGRGVRWETQYF TGTGCCAGCGGACGGGGGGTTAGATGGGAGACCCAGTACTTC
14 few TRBD1 TRBJ1-5 TRBV30 CAWSRTGGNQPQHF TGTGCCTGGAGTCGGACAGGGGGCAATCAGCCCCAGCATTTT
11 NA NA TRBJ2-1 TRBV20-1 CSASGANEQFF TGCAGTGCTAGTGGGGCGAATGAGCAGTTCTTC
13 NA NA TRBJ1-5 TRBV7-2 CASSLSPNQPQHF TGTGCCAGCAGCTTAAGTCCCAATCAGCCCCAGCATTTT
12 NA NA TRBJ2-1 TRBV30 CAWSANYNEQFF TGTGCCTGGAGTGCCAATTACAATGAGCAGTTCTTC
14 NA NA TRBJ2-3 TRBV5-6 CASSLGGKTDTQYF TGTGCCAGCAGCTTGGGCGGGAAAACAGATACGCAGTATTTT
15 NA TRBD2 TRBJ2-7 TRBV14 CASSQLAGGFYEQYF TGTGCCAGCAGCCAGCTAGCGGGAGGTTTCTACGAGCAGTACTTC